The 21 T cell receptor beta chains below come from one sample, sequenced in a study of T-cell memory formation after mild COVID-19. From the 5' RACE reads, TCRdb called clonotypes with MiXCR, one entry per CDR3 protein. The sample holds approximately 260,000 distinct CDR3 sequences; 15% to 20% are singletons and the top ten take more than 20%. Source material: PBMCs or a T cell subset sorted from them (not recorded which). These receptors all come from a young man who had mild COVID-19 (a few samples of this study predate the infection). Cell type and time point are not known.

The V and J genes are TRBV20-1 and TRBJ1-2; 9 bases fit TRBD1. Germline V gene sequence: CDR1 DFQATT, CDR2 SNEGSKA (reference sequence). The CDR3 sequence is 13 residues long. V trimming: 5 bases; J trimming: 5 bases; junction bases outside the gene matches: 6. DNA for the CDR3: TGCAGTGCTGGGGACAGGGAAAGATATGGCTACACCTTC. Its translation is CSAGDRERYGYTF.

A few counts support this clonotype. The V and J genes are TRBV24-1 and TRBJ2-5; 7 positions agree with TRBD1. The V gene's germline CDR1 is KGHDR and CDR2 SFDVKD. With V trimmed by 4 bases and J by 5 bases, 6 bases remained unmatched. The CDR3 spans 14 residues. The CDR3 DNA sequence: TGTGCCACCAGTGAATCAGGGGGACGGGAGACCCAGTACTTC. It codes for CATSESGGRETQYF.

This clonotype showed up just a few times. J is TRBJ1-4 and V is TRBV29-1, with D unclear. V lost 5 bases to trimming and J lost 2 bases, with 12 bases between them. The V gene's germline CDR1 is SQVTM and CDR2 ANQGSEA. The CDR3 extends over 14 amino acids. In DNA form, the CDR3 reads TGCAGCGTTATGTCGGGGTCTACTAATGAAAAACTGTTTTTT. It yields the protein CSVMSGSTNEKLFF.

The CDR3: CASSPLTGVAEAFF. The DNA for the CDR3 is TGTGCCAGCAGTCCGCTGACAGGGGTAGCTGAAGCTTTCTTT. The gene calls are TRBV28 and TRBJ1-1; TRBD1 matches 8 bases. The CDR3 contains 14 residues. The V gene end was trimmed by 5 bases and the J gene end by 6 bases; junction bases not matched to a gene: 8. CDR1 MDHEN and CDR2 SYDVKM come from the germline V gene.

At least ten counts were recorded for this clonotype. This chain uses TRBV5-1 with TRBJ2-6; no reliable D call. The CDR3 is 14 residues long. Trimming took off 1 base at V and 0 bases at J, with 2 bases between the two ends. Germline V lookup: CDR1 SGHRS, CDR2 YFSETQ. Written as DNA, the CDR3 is TGCGCCAGCAGCTTGTACTCTGGGGCCAACGTCCTGACTTTC. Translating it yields CASSLYSGANVLTF. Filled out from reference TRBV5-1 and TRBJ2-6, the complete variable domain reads KAGVTQTPRYLIKTRGQQVTLSCSPISGHRSVSWYQQTPGQGLQFLFEYFSETQRNKGNFPGRFSGRQFSNSRSEMNVSTLELGDSALYLCASSLYSGANVLTFGAGSRLTVL.

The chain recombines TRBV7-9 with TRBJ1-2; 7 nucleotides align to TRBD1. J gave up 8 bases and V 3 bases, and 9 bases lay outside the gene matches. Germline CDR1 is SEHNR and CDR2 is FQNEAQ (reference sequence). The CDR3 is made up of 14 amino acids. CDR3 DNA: TGTGCCAGCAGCTTTACGGGACAGTCGACGGGCTACACCTTC. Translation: CASSFTGQSTGYTF. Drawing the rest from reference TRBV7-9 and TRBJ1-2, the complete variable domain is DTGVSQNPRHKITKRGQNVTFRCDPISEHNRLYWYRQTLGQGPEFLTYFQNEAQLEKSRLLSDRFSAERPKGSFSTLEIQRTEQGDSAMYLCASSFTGQSTGYTFGSGTRLTVV.

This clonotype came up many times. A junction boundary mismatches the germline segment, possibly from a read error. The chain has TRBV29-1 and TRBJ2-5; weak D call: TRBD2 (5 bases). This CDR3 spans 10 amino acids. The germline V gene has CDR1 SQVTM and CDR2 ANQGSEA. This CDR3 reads CSVEDPRVDF. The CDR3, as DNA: TGCAGCGTTGAAGATCCGAGGGTGGACTTC.

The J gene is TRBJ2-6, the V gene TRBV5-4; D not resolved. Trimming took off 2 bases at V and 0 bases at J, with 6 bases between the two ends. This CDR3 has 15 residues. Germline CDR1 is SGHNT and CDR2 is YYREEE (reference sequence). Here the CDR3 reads CASSFPGSGANVLTF. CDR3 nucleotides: TGTGCCAGCAGCTTTCCAGGCTCTGGGGCCAACGTCCTGACTTTC.

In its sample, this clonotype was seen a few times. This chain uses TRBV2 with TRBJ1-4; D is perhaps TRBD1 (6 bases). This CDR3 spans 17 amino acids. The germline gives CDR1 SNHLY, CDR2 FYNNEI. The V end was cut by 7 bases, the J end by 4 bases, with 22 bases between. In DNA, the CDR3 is TGTGCCAGCAACCCTAATCCACACAGGGCGAGTAATGAAAAACTGTTTTTT. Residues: CASNPNPHRASNEKLFF.

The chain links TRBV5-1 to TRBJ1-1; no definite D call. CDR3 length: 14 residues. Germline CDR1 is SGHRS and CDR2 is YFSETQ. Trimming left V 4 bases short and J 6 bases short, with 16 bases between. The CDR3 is CASSLLGRESEAFF. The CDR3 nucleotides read TGCGCCAGCAGCCTCCTGGGGAGGGAATCTGAAGCTTTCTTT.

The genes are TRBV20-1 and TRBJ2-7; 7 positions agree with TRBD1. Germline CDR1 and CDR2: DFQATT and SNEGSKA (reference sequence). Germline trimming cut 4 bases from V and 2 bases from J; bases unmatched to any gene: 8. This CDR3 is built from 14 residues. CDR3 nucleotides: TGCAGTGCTAAAAATTCAGGGGGTCCCTACGAGCAGTACGTC. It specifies CSAKNSGGPYEQYV.

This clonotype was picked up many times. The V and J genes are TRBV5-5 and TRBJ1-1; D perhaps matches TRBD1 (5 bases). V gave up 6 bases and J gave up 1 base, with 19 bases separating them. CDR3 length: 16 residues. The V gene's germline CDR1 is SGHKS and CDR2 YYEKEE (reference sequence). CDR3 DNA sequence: TGTGCCAGCATCGGCGGGGGTAGGACGGGGAACACTGAAGCTTTCTTT. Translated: CASIGGGRTGNTEAFF.

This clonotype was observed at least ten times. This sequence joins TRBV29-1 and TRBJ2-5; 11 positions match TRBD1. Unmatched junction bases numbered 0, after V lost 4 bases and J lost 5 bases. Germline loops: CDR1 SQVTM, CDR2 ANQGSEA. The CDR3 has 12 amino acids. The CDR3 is CSVGTGGETQYF. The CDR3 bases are TGCAGCGTTGGGACAGGGGGCGAGACCCAGTACTTC.

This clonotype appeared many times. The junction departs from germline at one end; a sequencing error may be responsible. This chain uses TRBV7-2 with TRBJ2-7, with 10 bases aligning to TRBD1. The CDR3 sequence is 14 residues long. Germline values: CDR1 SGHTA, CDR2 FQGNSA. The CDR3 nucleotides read TGTGCCAGCAGCTTAGATAGGGGACAGGGGAAAACTAACTTC. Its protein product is CASSLDRGQGKTNF.

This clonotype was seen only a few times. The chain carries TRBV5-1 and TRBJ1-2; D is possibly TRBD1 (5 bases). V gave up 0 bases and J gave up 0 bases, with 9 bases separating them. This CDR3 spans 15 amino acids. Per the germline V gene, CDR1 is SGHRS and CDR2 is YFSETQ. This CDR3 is CASSLEPTANYGYTF. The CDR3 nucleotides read TGCGCCAGCAGCTTGGAGCCGACAGCTAACTATGGCTACACCTTC. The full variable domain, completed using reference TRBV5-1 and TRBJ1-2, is KAGVTQTPRYLIKTRGQQVTLSCSPISGHRSVSWYQQTPGQGLQFLFEYFSETQRNKGNFPGRFSGRQFSNSRSEMNVSTLELGDSALYLCASSLEPTANYGYTFGSGTRLTVV.

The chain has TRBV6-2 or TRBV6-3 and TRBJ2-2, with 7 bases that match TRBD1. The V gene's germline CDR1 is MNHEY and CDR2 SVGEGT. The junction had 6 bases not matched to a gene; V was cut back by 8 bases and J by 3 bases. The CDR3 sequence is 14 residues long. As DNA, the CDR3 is TGTGCCAGCTCCGGGACAGAACACACCGGGGAGCTGTTTTTT. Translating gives CASSGTEHTGELFF.

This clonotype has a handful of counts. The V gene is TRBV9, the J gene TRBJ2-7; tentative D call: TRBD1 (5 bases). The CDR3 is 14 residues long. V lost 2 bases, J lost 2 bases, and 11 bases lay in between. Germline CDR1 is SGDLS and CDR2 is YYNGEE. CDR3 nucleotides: TGTGCCAGCAGCGTGGCAGGGAATGCCTACGAGCAGTACTTC. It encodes CASSVAGNAYEQYF.

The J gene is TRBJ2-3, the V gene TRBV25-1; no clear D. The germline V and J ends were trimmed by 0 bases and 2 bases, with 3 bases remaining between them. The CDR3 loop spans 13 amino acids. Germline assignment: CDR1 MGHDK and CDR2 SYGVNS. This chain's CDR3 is CASSEYNTDTQYF. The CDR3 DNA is TGTGCCAGCAGTGAATATAACACAGATACGCAGTATTTT.

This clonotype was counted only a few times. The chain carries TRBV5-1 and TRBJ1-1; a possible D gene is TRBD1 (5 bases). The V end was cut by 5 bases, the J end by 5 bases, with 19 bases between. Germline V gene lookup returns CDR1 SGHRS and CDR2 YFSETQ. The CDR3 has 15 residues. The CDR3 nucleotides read TGCGCCAGCAGTTCCGCGCGGGGGGAAGGGACTGAAGCTTTCTTT. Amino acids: CASSSARGEGTEAFF.

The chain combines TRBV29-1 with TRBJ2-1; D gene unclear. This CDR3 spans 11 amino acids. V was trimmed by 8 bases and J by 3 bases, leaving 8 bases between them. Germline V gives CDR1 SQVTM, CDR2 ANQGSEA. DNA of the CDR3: TGCAGCCCGACGATCTACAATGAGCAGTTCTTC. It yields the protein CSPTIYNEQFF.

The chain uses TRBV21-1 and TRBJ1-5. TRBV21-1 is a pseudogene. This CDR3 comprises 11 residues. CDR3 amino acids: CASNPRASLDF. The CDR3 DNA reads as TGTGCCAGCAACCCTCGGGCCTCCCTGGATTTT.